Sequencing of this T cell receptor (beta chain) was carried out in a study of response to subunit inactivated influenza vaccine. The CDR3 loop spans 11 amino acids. Germline-derived CDR1 and CDR2 are SNHLY and FYNNEI. Trimming removed 7 bases from V and 8 bases from J, with 11 bases in between. Using its own MiXCR run on the RT-PCR reads, TCRdb lists one record per CDR3 protein. The sample records 200,000 to 300,000 distinct CDR3 sequences, 12% being singletons. Study observations and caveats: Every seasonal influenza vaccination brings in few new T cells, the authors suggested.

As concerns this clonotype: Its matching antigen is unknown.

The material sequenced was non-naive T cells sorted from PBMCs, taken 14 to 15 days before vaccination. The source is a man aged 50-60 years who received an inactivated influenza vaccine. This chain connects TRBV2 to TRBJ1-2; D remains ambiguous. CDR3 sequence (DNA): TGTGCCAGCAACCCAGTCCAGGGCTACACCTTC. It is translated as CASNPVQGYTF.